This is a list of T cell receptor beta chains from one sample in a study of cytomegalovirus exposure and HLA in healthy donors. Using immunoSEQ multiplex PCR, the repertoire was profiled, and TCRdb retains in-frame clones only, with some absent. Its table lists 200,000 to 250,000 clones. Sequencing used PBMCs. Source of these receptors: a girl aged 2 to 10 in good health and CMV-seropositive. Each CDR3 is given with its conserved first and last residue. D genes are given only for firm matches.

>15|TRBJ2-3|TRBV6-1|-
TGTGCCAGCAGATTTGAACAGAGCAGCACAGATACGCAGTATTTT
CASRFEQSSTDTQYF
>16|TRBJ2-1|TRBV14|TRBD2
TGTGCCAGCAGCCAAGTTGGCGGGGGTTCTACGGTTGAGCAGTTCTTC
CASSQVGGGSTVEQFF
>14|TRBJ2-7|TRBV7-2|-
TGTGCCAGCAGCTTAGTTAAGCTCGCCTACGAGCAGTACTTC
CASSLVKLAYEQYF
>17|TRBJ2-5|TRBV14|TRBD2
TGTGCCAGCAGCCCCTATAATAGCGGGGAATCCGAAGAGACCCAGTACTTC
CASSPYNSGESEETQYF
>11|TRBJ1-1|TRBV10-3|-
TGTGCCATCAGTGCGGACAGCGAAGCTTTCTTT
CAISADSEAFF
>15|TRBJ1-3|TRBV5-1|TRBD1
TGCGCCAGCAGCTCGGAGACAGGGTCCTGGAACACCATATATTTT
CASSSETGSWNTIYF
>15|TRBJ2-7|TRBV5-1|-
TGCGCCAGCAGCTTAGGACAGATTATACCCCTCGTGAAGTACTTC
CASSLGQIIPLVKYF
>13|TRBJ2-7|TRBV19|-
TGTGCCAGTAGCCTCTTGCCGGGAGACGAGCAGTACTTC
CASSLLPGDEQYF
>13|TRBJ2-1|TRBV9|-
TGTGCCAGCAGCCAAAACAGGGCCGATGAGCAGTTCTTC
CASSQNRADEQFF
>15|TRBJ2-7|TRBV15|-
TGTGCCACCAGCAGAGATCCAGGGTTCCCCTACGAGCAGTACTTC
CATSRDPGFPYEQYF
>17|TRBJ2-2|TRBV5-1|-
TGCGCCAGCAGCTTGGAGGAGGGTGCCGCGAACACCGGGGAGCTGTTTTTT
CASSLEEGAANTGELFF
>14|TRBJ2-1|TRBV7-3|TRBD1
TGTGCCAGCAGTATGGGAACAGGGGGGTATGAGCAGTTCTTC
CASSMGTGGYEQFF
>16|TRBJ1-4|TRBV2|-
TGTGCCAGCACTAGCGGGACGCCTGCAACTAATGAAAAACTGTTTTTT
CASTSGTPATNEKLFF
>11|TRBJ1-1|TRBV6-6|-
TGTGCCAGCAGTTCCCGACTAGAAGCTTTCTTT
CASSSRLEAFF
>15|TRBJ2-1|TRBV2|-
TGTGCCAGCAGTCCTTTTTCCACTCGATACAATGAGCAGTTCTTC
CASSPFSTRYNEQFF
>11|TRBJ1-1|TRBV28|TRBD1
TGTGCCAGCAAAGAAGACAGGGCGGCTTTCTTT
CASKEDRAAFF
>14|TRBJ2-7|TRBV11-2|-
TGTGCCAGCAGCTTAGGCCGGGGCAGGGGCGAGCAGTACTTC
CASSLGRGRGEQYF
>14|TRBJ1-2|TRBV18|-
TGTGCCAGCTCACAAGTGGAGGTCGGCTATGGCTACACCTTC
CASSQVEVGYGYTF
>19|TRBJ2-3|TRBV27|TRBD2
TGTGCCAGCAGTTCCTCCCGGGGGGTGAGTCGGCGTGGGGCAGATACGCAGTATTTT
CASSSSRGVSRRGADTQYF
>15|TRBJ2-5|TRBV5-4|-
TGTGCCAGCACCACCAAGAAATCCGCGGAAGAGACCCAGTACTTC
CASTTKKSAEETQYF
>14|TRBJ1-1|TRBV7-9|-
TGTGCCAGCAGCTCCTCAAAGGACAGCGATTGTGCTTTCTTT
CASSSSKDSDCAFF
>15|TRBJ2-1|TRBV7-9|-
TGTGCCAGCAGCCGGACTTCCCAAGATTACAATGAGCAGTTCTTC
CASSRTSQDYNEQFF
>13|TRBJ2-7|TRBV27|-
TGTGCCAGCAGCACGGACGCGTCGTCCGGGAAGTACTTC
CASSTDASSGKYF
>16|TRBJ1-2|TRBV19|-
TGTGCCAGTAGTATAGGACCCAGGGTCGGCAACTATGGCTACACCTTC
CASSIGPRVGNYGYTF
>13|TRBJ2-7|TRBV27|-
TGTGCCAGCAGTTATGGCAGTACCTACGAGCAGTACTTC
CASSYGSTYEQYF
>15|TRBJ2-1|TRBV28|TRBD2
TGTGCCAGCAGTCCCGGGACTAGCGGCTACAATGAGCAGTTCTTC
CASSPGTSGYNEQFF
>14|TRBJ1-3|TRBV2|TRBD1
TGTGCCAGCAGTGGACAGGGGTGGGAAAACACCATATATTTT
CASSGQGWENTIYF